The rows below give T cell receptor beta chains drawn from one sample of a study of blood T cell repertoires in COVID-19. Method: immunoSEQ multiplex PCR; TCRdb's copy keeps in-frame clones and lacks some. The data hold about 220,000 clones, with 80% to 85% observed a single time. The sequenced material came from peripheral blood. Source of these receptors: a woman aged 25 to 39 who had recovered from COVID-19. Both conserved end residues are part of each CDR3. A D gene is named only where the DNA matches it firmly. Clone size appears in some rows only: once, few, many, or a class for an expanded clone.

clone_size	j_call	v_call	d_call	cdr3_nt	cdr3_aa
.	TRBJ2-2	TRBV3-1/TRBV3-2	TRBD1	TGTGCCAGCAACCACAGGGGGCAACTCAACACCGGGGAGCTGTTTTTT	CASNHRGQLNTGELFF
.	TRBJ2-1	TRBV28	TRBD2	TGTGCCAGCAGCCCCTTAGCGGGGAGCTCCTACAATGAGCAGTTCTTC	CASSPLAGSSYNEQFF
once	TRBJ1-4	TRBV15	.	TGTGCCACCAGCAGAGAGAGGGAAACTGGTAATGAAAAACTGTTTTTT	CATSRERETGNEKLFF
.	TRBJ2-5	TRBV15	.	TGTGCCACCAGCAGAGATCGCCAAGAGACCCAGTACTTC	CATSRDRQETQYF
.	TRBJ1-1	TRBV7-6	TRBD1	TGTGCCAGCAGTTTTCGGGACAGGGGAGGTGGCACTGAAGCTTTCTTT	CASSFRDRGGGTEAFF
.	TRBJ1-4	TRBV5-1	TRBD1	TGCGCCAGCAGCTCTCTGACAGGGGAGGTTGAAAAACTGTTTTTT	CASSSLTGEVEKLFF
.	TRBJ2-1	TRBV28	TRBD1	TGTGCCAGCAGCCGGGCGAGATCCGGGACAGGGGGAAATGAGCAGTTCTTC	CASSRARSGTGGNEQFF
few	TRBJ2-7	TRBV5-1	TRBD1	TGCGCCAGCAGCGATGTGACAGGGTTTCCCTACGAGCAGTACTTC	CASSDVTGFPYEQYF
.	TRBJ2-7	TRBV29-1	.	TGCAGCGTTGAAAAGGTCCCGACTGGACAATACTACGAGCAGTACTTC	CSVEKVPTGQYYEQYF
.	TRBJ2-1	TRBV24-1	.	TGTGCCACCAGTGACCGAGGACTGATGAACAATGAGCAGTTCTTC	CATSDRGLMNNEQFF
few	TRBJ1-2	TRBV7-9	TRBD1	TGTGCCAGCAGTTCCGACAGGGGCCTTTCTGGCTACACCTTC	CASSSDRGLSGYTF
.	TRBJ2-1	TRBV30	.	TGTGCCTGGAGTGTACCGCCGACTGAATACAATGAGCAGTTCTTC	CAWSVPPTEYNEQFF
.	TRBJ2-1	TRBV9	TRBD2	TGTGCCAGCAGCGTAGACCTAGCGGTCCTAAATGAGCAGTTCTTC	CASSVDLAVLNEQFF
.	TRBJ1-6	TRBV27	TRBD1	TGTGCCAGCTGGACAGGGAGGGAAAGCTATAATTCACCCCTCCACTTT	CASWTGRESYNSPLHF
.	TRBJ2-7	TRBV7-9	TRBD1	TGTGCCAGCAGCTCCCCTCACAGGGGCAACGAGCAGTACTTC	CASSSPHRGNEQYF
.	TRBJ1-4	TRBV7-9	TRBD1	TGTGCCATCGTGGGACAGGGGGCCGGAAAACTGTTTTTT	CAIVGQGAGKLFF
.	TRBJ1-6	TRBV7-3	.	TGTGCCAGCAGCTCCGTTGCGGGCAATTCACCCCTCCACTTT	CASSSVAGNSPLHF
.	TRBJ2-2	TRBV7-3	TRBD2	TGTGCCAGCAGCCCGGGACTAGCGGGAGGGCGCACCGGGGAGCTGTTTTTT	CASSPGLAGGRTGELFF
few	TRBJ2-7	TRBV9	.	TGTGCCAGCAGCGTGAGTGGGAGCCACGAGCAGTACTTC	CASSVSGSHEQYF
.	TRBJ1-1	TRBV19	TRBD1	TGTGCCAGTAGTATAGGTCTTGGGACAGCTATGAACACTGAAGCTTTCTTT	CASSIGLGTAMNTEAFF
few	TRBJ2-2	TRBV7-3	TRBD2	TGTGCCAGCAGCTTTTCCGGGACTAGCGTCACCGGGGAGCTGTTTTTT	CASSFSGTSVTGELFF
.	TRBJ1-5	TRBV27	.	TGTGCCAGCAGTCCTTCGGGGGTCTCTTGGGCTCAGCCCCAGCATTTT	CASSPSGVSWAQPQHF
.	TRBJ2-5	TRBV7-3	.	TGTGCCAGCAGCTTATACGGCGGGACCCAAGAGACCCAGTACTTC	CASSLYGGTQETQYF
.	TRBJ1-3	TRBV6-5	.	TGTGCCGGCGGCGGGGCAAGGGGAAACACCATATATTTT	CAGGGARGNTIYF
.	TRBJ1-1	TRBV19	TRBD1	TGTGCCAGTAGTGGACAGGGTAGCACTGAAGCTTTCTTT	CASSGQGSTEAFF
.	TRBJ1-5	TRBV4-1	.	TGCGCCAGCAGCCAAGGGGGAGGGCCCGCTCAGCCCCAGCATTTT	CASSQGGGPAQPQHF
.	TRBJ2-2	TRBV5-1	TRBD1	TGCGCCAGCAGCTTGGCAGGGGGCGAGGTCGGGGAGCTGTTTTTT	CASSLAGGEVGELFF